The 21 T cell receptor beta chains in this list originate from one sample, sequenced in a study of liver allograft versus peripheral blood T cells (dated by TCRdb to the early 2020s). About the full investigation: The study compared T cell receptor repertoires found within transplanted livers against repertoires in the peripheral blood of liver transplant recipients.

This sample was sequenced with an Illumina MiSeq. TCRdb passed the public sequencing reads through fastp at Q25 and MiXCR, retaining productive beta sequences. Entries that share a CDR3 protein sequence are merged under the most common genes and DNA. In all, the sample holds 15,000 or so distinct CDR3 sequences, and around 23% of those were seen once. The ten largest clones capture roughly an eighth of the sample. The receptors stem from a human patient who had a liver transplant. In transplant recipients, some T cells may be of donor rather than host origin.

The rearrangement links TRBV30 to TRBJ2-7; D may be TRBD2 (6 bases). The CDR3 is made up of 12 amino acids. V lost 8 bases and J 5 bases, leaving 16 bases between the germline ends. The germline gives CDR1 GTSNPN, CDR2 SVGIG (reference sequence). The CDR3 sequence is CATPGVTNEQYF. The CDR3 DNA reads TGTGCCACTCCGGGGGTGACAAACGAGCAGTACTTC.

This clonotype was recorded at least ten times. The chain links TRBV29-1 to TRBJ1-1; D is unclear. V was pared by 3 bases and J by 4 bases, with 6 bases between. Germline assignment: CDR1 SQVTM and CDR2 ANQGSEA. CDR3 size: 11 residues. For the CDR3, the DNA is TGCAGCGTTGAGTTCGGCACTGAAGCTTTCTTT. Its protein is CSVEFGTEAFF.

This clonotype was seen a handful of times. The chain couples TRBV5-4 to TRBJ1-1, with D possibly matching TRBD1 (5 bases). This CDR3 is built from 15 residues. Germline loops: CDR1 SGHNT, CDR2 YYREEE (reference sequence). Trimming took 3 bases from V and 5 from J, leaving 17 bases between them. The CDR3 DNA reads TGTGCCAGCAGCTCTATATGGGCAGGGCTGACTGAAGCTTTCTTT. Its translation is CASSSIWAGLTEAFF.

In the case of this clonotype: It may be a read error: a sequence one base away is much more abundant. The gene calls are TRBV10-3 and TRBJ1-5; D is unclear. Germline-derived CDR1 and CDR2 are ENHRY and SYGVKD. The CDR3 totals 14 residues. Trimming removed 3 bases from V and 1 base from J, with 7 bases in between. The CDR3: CAISEKGSNQPQHF. CDR3 coding DNA: TGTGCCATCAGTGAAAAGGGAAGCAATCAGCCCCAGCATTTT.

Remarks on this clonotype: A much larger clone is a single base away; this may be a read error. The V call is TRBV19, the J call TRBJ1-5; weak D call: TRBD1 (6 bases). V was cut by 3 bases and J by 0 bases, with 15 bases left in between. Per the germline V gene, CDR1 is LNHDA and CDR2 is SQIVND (reference sequence). The CDR3 has 17 amino acids. CDR3 loop: CASSISAGTSSNQPQHF. CDR3 DNA: TGTGCCAGTAGTATCTCCGCCGGGACATCTAGCAATCAGCCCCAGCATTTT.

The rearrangement uses TRBV7-2 and TRBJ2-7; 7 bases match TRBD1. Germline V gene sequence: CDR1 SGHTA, CDR2 FQGNSA. V lost 3 bases to trimming and J lost 0 bases; unmatched junction nucleotides: 14. The CDR3 is made up of 18 amino acids. CDR3 bases: TGTGCCAGCAGCTTCCACCCCTTCCGGGACAGCAGCTCCTACGAGCAGTACTTC. Protein: CASSFHPFRDSSSYEQYF.

Comment on this clonotype: A read error may account for a junction end that differs from germline. The V and J genes are TRBV7-9 and TRBJ1-1; D ambiguous. This CDR3 is 15 amino acids long. CDR1 is SEHNR, CDR2 FQNEAQ, per germline (reference sequence). CDR3 bases: TGTCCCAGCAGCTTAGCGGGGTCCAAGGACACTGAAGCTTTCTTT. Residues: CPSSLAGSKDTEAFF.

This clonotype was detected many times. The chain couples TRBV18 to TRBJ1-5; D uncertain. Germline CDR1 and CDR2: KGHSH and LQKENI. Trimming took 2 bases from V and 7 from J, leaving 9 bases between them. The length of the CDR3 is 13 residues. CDR3: CASSPGEGQPQHF. The CDR3 region has the DNA TGTGCCAGCTCACCAGGGGAAGGGCAGCCCCAGCATTTT.

The V gene is TRBV28, the J gene TRBJ2-3; 14 bases map to TRBD2. Germline V gene data show CDR1 as MDHEN and CDR2 as SYDVKM. The CDR3 contains 18 residues. Trimming cost V 2 bases and J 0 bases; bases outside gene matches: 4. As DNA, the CDR3 is TGTGCCAGCAGTTTAGGGACTAGCGGGGGAGGGAGCACAGATACGCAGTATTTT. This translates into CASSLGTSGGGSTDTQYF. Based on the CDR3 plus reference TRBV28 and TRBJ2-3, the full variable domain is DVKVTQSSRYLVKRTGEKVFLECVQDMDHENMFWYRQDPGLGLRLIYFSYDVKMKEKGDIPEGYSVSREKKERFSLILESASTNQTSMYLCASSLGTSGGGSTDTQYFGPGTRLTVL.

The table lists this clonotype with many counts. The rearrangement uses TRBV28 and TRBJ1-5; 11 bases align to TRBD1. V trimming: 2 bases; J trimming: 6 bases; junction bases outside the gene matches: 6. CDR3 size: 16 residues. Germline assignment: CDR1 MDHEN and CDR2 SYDVKM. The CDR3 nucleotides read TGTGCCAGCAGTTTAGGGGGGACAGGGGGTATTCAGCCCCAGCATTTT. Translating gives CASSLGGTGGIQPQHF.

V gene TRBV18 combines with J gene TRBJ2-3; perhaps TRBD1 as D (6 bases). The germline V gene has CDR1 KGHSH and CDR2 LQKENI. The length of the CDR3 is 15 residues. V shed 3 bases and J shed 0 bases, with 10 bases lying between them. DNA for the CDR3: TGTGCCAGCTCACCTCAACAGGGTAGCACAGATACGCAGTATTTT. It translates to CASSPQQGSTDTQYF.

By proportion, this clonotype is medium-sized. This chain connects TRBV19 to TRBJ2-7, with TRBD1 as a possible D gene (5 bases). The CDR3 runs 15 residues. Germline V gives CDR1 LNHDA, CDR2 SQIVND (reference sequence). The V and J ends lost 4 bases and 2 bases respectively, with 15 bases between them. CDR3 coding DNA: TGTGCCAGTAGTAAGGGGCAGGGTGGGACCTACGAGCAGTACTTC. Its translation is CASSKGQGGTYEQYF.

This clonotype is deemed medium-sized. The chain couples TRBV6-5 to TRBJ2-2; D is possibly TRBD1 or TRBD2 (6 bases each). Germline assignment: CDR1 MNHEY and CDR2 SVGAGI. The CDR3 contains 20 residues. Trimming stripped 0 bases from V and 4 bases from J, with 24 bases between. The chain's CDR3 is CASSYSIRAAFRGGTGELFF. In nucleotides, the CDR3 is TGTGCCAGCAGTTACTCGATCCGGGCAGCATTCAGGGGAGGCACCGGGGAGCTGTTTTTT.

This clonotype was seen ten or more times. The chain carries TRBV6-2 or TRBV6-3 and TRBJ1-1, with 10 bases matching TRBD1. The CDR3 totals 16 residues. Unmatched junction bases numbered 10, after V lost 2 bases and J lost 7 bases. The germline V gene has CDR1 MNHEY and CDR2 SVGEGT. CDR3 DNA sequence: TGTGCCAGCAGTTACGTCCGGACAGGGGGAAATCATGAAGCTTTCTTT. Its protein is CASSYVRTGGNHEAFF.

By sample fraction, this clonotype is medium-sized. The chain recombines TRBV19 with TRBJ1-2; maybe TRBD1 (6 bases). Looked up from germline, CDR1 is LNHDA and CDR2 is SQIVND (reference sequence). The CDR3 is made up of 12 amino acids. The V end lost 5 bases, the J end lost 4 bases, and 8 bases lay between the germline ends. CDR3 residues: CASSRQVYGYTF. In DNA form, the CDR3 reads TGTGCCAGTAGTCGACAGGTCTATGGCTACACCTTC.

This clonotype is judged medium-sized. The chain uses TRBV29-1 and TRBJ2-7; D may be TRBD2 (5 bases). V lost 4 bases to trimming and J lost 7 bases, with 14 bases between them. Germline assignment: CDR1 SQVTM and CDR2 ANQGSEA. The length of the CDR3 is 12 residues. The CDR3 sequence: CSVARAYGEQYF. In DNA, the CDR3 is TGCAGCGTTGCGCGGGCCTACGGAGAGCAGTACTTC.

This clonotype is medium-sized within its sample. The J gene is TRBJ2-5, the V gene TRBV18; D perhaps matches TRBD2 (5 bases). V dropped 3 bases and J dropped 3 bases, with 8 bases sitting between them. The CDR3 spans 13 residues. Per germline, CDR1 KGHSH and CDR2 LQKENI. The CDR3 here is CASSPGREETQYF. The CDR3 DNA is TGTGCCAGCTCACCTGGGCGGGAAGAGACCCAGTACTTC.

The V gene is TRBV15, the J gene TRBJ1-3, with D unresolved. The V end lost 3 bases, the J end lost 4 bases, and 7 bases lay between the germline ends. Germline loops: CDR1 LNHNV, CDR2 YYDKDF (reference sequence). This CDR3 has 13 amino acids. The CDR3 DNA sequence: TGTGCCACCAGCAGCCGAGCAGGAAACACCATATATTTT. The encoded protein is CATSSRAGNTIYF. The variable domain in full, with the rest retrieved from reference TRBV15 and TRBJ1-3, is DAMVIQNPRYQVTQFGKPVTLSCSQTLNHNVMYWYQQKSSQAPKLLFHYYDKDFNNEADTPDNFQSRRPNTSFCFLDIRSPGLGDTAMYLCATSSRAGNTIYFGEGSWLTVV.

This sequence joins TRBV6-2 or TRBV6-3 and TRBJ2-7; TRBD2 matches 9 bases. J was trimmed by 5 bases and V by 6 bases; bases with no gene match: 20. The germline V gene has CDR1 MNHEY and CDR2 SVGEGT. This CDR3 has 18 residues. In DNA form, the CDR3 reads TGTGCCAGCAGCCCACGGTATATGGGCGGGAGGGCCGTCCACGAGCAGTACTTC. Protein: CASSPRYMGGRAVHEQYF.

Comment on this clonotype: At one end the junction does not follow the germline gene, possibly because of a read error. This chain links TRBV19 with TRBJ1-4; D unclear. Germline V gene data show CDR1 as LNHDA and CDR2 as SQIVND (reference sequence). The CDR3 is 13 amino acids. The CDR3 region is CASTPPTNEKLFF. As DNA, the CDR3 is TGTGCCAGTACCCCCCCAACCAATGAAAAACTGTTTTTT. The full variable domain, in which reference TRBV19 and TRBJ1-4 provide the parts outside the CDR3, is DGGITQSPKYLFRKEGQNVTLSCEQNLNHDAMYWYRQDPGQGLRLIYYSQIVNDFQKGDIAEGYSVSREKKESFPLTVTSAQKNPTAFYLCASTPPTNEKLFFGSGTQLSVL.

This clonotype was counted at least ten times. The V gene is TRBV18, the J gene TRBJ2-3; 10 nucleotides agree with TRBD2. The J segment lost 3 bases and the V segment lost 3 bases, leaving 3 bases of the junction unmatched. This CDR3 is built from 15 residues. Germline V gene data show CDR1 as KGHSH and CDR2 as LQKENI. The CDR3 DNA reads as TGTGCCAGCTCACCCCCTAGCGGGAGTACAGATACGCAGTATTTT. This codes for CASSPPSGSTDTQYF.